This T cell receptor beta chain was sequenced for a study of beta chain features in type 1 diabetes. Overall study context: Examination spanned 100 million to 120 million sorted cells from all samples.

A word on this clone: The antigen remains undetermined.

Study results and limitations: In patients and controls equally, PCR might favor templates that are shorter.

Reverse transcribing all isolated RNA meant expressed TCRB transcripts were sequenced. Only in-frame clones appear in the TCRdb table, and some are missing; sequencing was by immunoSEQ multiplex PCR. The table shows about 360,000 clones, with around 12% occurring only once. V lost 7 bases to trimming and J lost 2 bases; unmatched junction nucleotides: 5. This CDR3 region has 14 residues. The germline gives CDR1 SQVTM, CDR2 ANQGSEA. Sequencing was performed on naive CD4+ T cells from blood. The source of this sequence is a young man in good health. J is TRBJ2-3 and V is TRBV29-1; TRBD1 aligns across 11 bases. The CDR3 loop is CSARTGGVTDTQYF. The CDR3 nucleotides read TGCAGCGCACGGACAGGGGGCGTCACAGATACGCAGTATTTT.